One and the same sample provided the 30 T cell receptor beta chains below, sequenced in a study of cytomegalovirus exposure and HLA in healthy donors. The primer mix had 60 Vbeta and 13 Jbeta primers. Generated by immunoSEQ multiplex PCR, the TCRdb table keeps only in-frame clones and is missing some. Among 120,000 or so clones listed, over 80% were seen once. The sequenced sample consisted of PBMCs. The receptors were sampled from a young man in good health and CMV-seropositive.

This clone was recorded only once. The CDR3 spells CASSVGDREFYGYTF. DNA of the CDR3: TGTGCCAGCAGCGTAGGCGACAGGGAGTTCTATGGCTACACCTTC. This chain connects TRBV9 to TRBJ1-2; 7 bases agree with TRBD1. CDR1 SGDLS and CDR2 YYNGEE come from the germline V gene. CDR3 length: 15 amino acids. With 0 bases clipped from V and 4 bases from J, the junction kept 6 bases outside the gene matches.

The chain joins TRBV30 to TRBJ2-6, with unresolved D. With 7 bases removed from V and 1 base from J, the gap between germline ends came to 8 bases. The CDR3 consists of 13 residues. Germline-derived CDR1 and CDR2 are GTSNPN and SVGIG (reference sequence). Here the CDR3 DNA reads TGTGCCTTGGTAGTATCTGGGGCCAACGTCCTGACTTTC. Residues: CALVVSGANVLTF.

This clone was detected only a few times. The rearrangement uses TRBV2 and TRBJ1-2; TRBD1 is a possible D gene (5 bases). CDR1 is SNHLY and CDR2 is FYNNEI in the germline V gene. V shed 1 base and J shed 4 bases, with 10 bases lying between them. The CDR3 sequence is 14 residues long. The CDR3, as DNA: TGTGCCAGCAGTGAAGGGGGCTTGGTCTATGGCTACACCTTC. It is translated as CASSEGGLVYGYTF.

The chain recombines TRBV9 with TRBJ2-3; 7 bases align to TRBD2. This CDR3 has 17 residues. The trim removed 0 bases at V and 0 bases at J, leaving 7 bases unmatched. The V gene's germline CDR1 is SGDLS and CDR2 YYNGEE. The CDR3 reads CASSVGRGGTSTDTQYF. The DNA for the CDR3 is TGTGCCAGCAGCGTAGGGCGCGGGGGTACTAGCACAGATACGCAGTATTTT.

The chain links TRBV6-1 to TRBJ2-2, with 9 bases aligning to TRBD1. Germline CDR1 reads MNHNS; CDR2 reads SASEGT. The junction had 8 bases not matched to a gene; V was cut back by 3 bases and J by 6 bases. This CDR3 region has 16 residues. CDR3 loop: CASSDLRDRVAGELFF. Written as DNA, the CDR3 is TGTGCCAGCAGTGATCTCCGGGACAGGGTAGCCGGGGAGCTGTTTTTT.

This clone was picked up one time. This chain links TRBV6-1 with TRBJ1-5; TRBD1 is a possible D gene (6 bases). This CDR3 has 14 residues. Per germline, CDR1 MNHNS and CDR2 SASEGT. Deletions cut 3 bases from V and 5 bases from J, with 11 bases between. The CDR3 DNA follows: TGTGCCAGCAGTGATATACAGGGTTATCAGCCCCAGCATTTT. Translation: CASSDIQGYQPQHF.

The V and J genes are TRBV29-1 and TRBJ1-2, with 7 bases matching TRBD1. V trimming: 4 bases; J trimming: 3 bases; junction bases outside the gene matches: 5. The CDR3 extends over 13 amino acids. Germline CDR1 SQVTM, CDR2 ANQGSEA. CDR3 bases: TGCAGCGTTGTCACAGGGGACTACTATGGCTACACCTTC. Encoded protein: CSVVTGDYYGYTF.

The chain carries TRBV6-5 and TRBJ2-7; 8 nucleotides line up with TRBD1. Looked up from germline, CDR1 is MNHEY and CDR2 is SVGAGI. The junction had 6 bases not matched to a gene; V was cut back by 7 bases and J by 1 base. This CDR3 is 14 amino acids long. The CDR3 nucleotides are TGTGCCAGCACCGGACAGGGACCTTCCTACGAGCAGTACTTC. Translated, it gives CASTGQGPSYEQYF.

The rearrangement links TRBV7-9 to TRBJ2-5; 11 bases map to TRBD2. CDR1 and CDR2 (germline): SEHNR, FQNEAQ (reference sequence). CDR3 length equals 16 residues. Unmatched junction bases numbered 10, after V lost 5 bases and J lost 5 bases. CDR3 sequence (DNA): TGTGCCAGCAGCCCGTCTAGCGGGGGGCCGCTGGAGACCCAGTACTTC. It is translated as CASSPSSGGPLETQYF.

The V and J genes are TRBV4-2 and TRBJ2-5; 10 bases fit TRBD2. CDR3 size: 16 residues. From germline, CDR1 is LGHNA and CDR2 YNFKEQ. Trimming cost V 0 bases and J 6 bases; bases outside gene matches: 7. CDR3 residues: CASSQDGSGGGQTQYF. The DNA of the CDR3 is TGTGCCAGCAGCCAAGACGGCAGCGGGGGGGGACAGACCCAGTACTTC.

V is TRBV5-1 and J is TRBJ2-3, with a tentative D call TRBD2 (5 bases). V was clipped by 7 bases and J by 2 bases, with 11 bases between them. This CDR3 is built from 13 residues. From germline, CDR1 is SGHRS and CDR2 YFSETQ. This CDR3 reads CASLTTNTDTQYF. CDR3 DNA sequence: TGCGCCAGCCTTACGACTAACACAGATACGCAGTATTTT.

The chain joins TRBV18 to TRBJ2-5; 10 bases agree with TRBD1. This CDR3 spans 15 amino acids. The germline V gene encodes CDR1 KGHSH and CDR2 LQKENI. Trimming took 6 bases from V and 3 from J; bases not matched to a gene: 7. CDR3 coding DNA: TGTGCCAGCTCCCCGGAGGACAGGGGGGAAGAGACCCAGTACTTC. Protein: CASSPEDRGEETQYF.

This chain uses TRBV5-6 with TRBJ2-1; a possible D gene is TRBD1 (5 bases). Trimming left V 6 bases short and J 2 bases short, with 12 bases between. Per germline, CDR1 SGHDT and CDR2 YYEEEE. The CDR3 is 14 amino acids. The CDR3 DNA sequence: TGTGCCAGCAAAGACCCCAGGGCCTACAATGAGCAGTTCTTC. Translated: CASKDPRAYNEQFF.

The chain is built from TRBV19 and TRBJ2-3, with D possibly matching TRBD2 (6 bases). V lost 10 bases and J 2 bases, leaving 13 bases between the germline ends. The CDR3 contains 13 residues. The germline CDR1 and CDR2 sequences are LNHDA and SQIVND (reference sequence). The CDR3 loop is CATSKGLTDTQYF. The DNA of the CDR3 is TGTGCCACTTCTAAGGGACTCACAGATACGCAGTATTTT.

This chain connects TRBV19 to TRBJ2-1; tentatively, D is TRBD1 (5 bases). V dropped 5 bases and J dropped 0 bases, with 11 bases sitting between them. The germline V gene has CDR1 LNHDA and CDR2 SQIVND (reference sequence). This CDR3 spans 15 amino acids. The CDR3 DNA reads TGTGCCAGTAGTTCAGGGCCCAGCTCCTACAATGAGCAGTTCTTC. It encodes CASSSGPSSYNEQFF.

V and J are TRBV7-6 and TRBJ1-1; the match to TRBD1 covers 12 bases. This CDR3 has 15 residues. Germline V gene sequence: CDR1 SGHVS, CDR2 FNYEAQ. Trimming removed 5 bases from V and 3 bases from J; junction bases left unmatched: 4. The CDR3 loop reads CASSGTGGGYTEAFF. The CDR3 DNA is TGTGCCAGCAGCGGGACAGGGGGCGGGTACACTGAAGCTTTCTTT.

The CDR3 loop is CASSAPGSGNQPQHF. DNA for the CDR3: TGTGCCAGCAGCGCCCCGGGATCGGGCAATCAGCCCCAGCATTTT. The chain carries TRBV7-7 and TRBJ1-5; D unresolved. The length of the CDR3 is 15 residues. In germline, CDR1 is SSHAT, CDR2 FNYEAQ (reference sequence). V gave up 5 bases and J gave up 2 bases, with 13 bases separating them.

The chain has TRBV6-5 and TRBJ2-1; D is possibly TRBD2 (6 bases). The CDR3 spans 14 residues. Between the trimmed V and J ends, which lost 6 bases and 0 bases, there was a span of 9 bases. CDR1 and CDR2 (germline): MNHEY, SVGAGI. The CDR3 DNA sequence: TGTGCCAGCAGGCGGGGAAGCTCCTACAATGAGCAGTTCTTC. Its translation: CASRRGSSYNEQFF.

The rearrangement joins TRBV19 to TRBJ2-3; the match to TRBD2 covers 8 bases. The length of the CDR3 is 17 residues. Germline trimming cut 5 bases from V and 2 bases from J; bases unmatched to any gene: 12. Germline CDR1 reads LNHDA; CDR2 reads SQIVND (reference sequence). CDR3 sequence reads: CASSRAVVSGATDTQYF. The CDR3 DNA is TGTGCCAGTAGTCGGGCGGTGGTTAGCGGGGCCACAGATACGCAGTATTTT.

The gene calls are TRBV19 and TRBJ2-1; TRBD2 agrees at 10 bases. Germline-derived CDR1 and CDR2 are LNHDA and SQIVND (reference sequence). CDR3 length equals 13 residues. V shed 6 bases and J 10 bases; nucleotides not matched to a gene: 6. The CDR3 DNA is TGTGCCAGTAGCCCCGGGACTAGCGCCGAGCAGTTCTTC. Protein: CASSPGTSAEQFF.

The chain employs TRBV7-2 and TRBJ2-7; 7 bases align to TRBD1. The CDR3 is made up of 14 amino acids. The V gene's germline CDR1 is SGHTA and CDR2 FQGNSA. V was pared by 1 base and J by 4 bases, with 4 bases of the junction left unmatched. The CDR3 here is CASSLGQGDYEQYF. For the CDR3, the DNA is TGTGCCAGCAGCTTAGGGCAGGGGGATTACGAGCAGTACTTC.

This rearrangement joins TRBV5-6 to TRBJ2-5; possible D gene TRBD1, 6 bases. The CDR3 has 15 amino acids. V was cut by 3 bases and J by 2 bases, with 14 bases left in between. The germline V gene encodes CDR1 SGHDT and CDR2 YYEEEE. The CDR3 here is CASSWTARQQETQYF. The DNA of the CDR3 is TGTGCCAGCAGCTGGACAGCTCGACAGCAAGAGACCCAGTACTTC.

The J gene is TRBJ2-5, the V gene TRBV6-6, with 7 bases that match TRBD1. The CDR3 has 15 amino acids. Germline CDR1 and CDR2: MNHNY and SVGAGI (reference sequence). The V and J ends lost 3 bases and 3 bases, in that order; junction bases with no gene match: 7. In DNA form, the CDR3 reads TGTGCCAGCAGTTATTCAAACGGACAGGAAGAGACCCAGTACTTC. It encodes CASSYSNGQEETQYF.

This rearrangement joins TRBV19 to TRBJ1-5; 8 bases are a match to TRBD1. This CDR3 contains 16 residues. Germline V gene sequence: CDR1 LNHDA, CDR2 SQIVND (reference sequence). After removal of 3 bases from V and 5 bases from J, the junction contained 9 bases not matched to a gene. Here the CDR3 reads CASSIGDRLRYQPQHF. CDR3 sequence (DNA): TGTGCCAGTAGTATTGGGGACAGGTTAAGGTATCAGCCCCAGCATTTT.

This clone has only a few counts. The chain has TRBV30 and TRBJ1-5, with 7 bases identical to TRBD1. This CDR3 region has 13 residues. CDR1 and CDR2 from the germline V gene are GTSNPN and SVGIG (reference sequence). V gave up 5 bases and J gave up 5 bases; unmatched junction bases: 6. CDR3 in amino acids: CAWSEQGYQPQHF. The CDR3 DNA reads TGTGCCTGGTCCGAACAGGGGTATCAGCCCCAGCATTTT.

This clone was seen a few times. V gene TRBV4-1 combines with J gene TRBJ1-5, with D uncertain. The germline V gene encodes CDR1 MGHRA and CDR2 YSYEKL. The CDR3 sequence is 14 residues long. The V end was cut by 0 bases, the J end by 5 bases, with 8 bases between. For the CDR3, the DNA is TGCGCCAGCAGCCAAGATGGGAGCTATCAGCCCCAGCATTTT. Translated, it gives CASSQDGSYQPQHF.

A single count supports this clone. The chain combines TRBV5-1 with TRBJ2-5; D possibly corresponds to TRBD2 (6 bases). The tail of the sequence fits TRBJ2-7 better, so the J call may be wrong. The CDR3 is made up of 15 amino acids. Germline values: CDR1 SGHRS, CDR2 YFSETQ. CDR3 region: CASSMDWGETYEQYF. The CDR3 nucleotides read TGCGCCAGCAGCATGGATTGGGGGGAGACCTACGAGCAGTACTTC.

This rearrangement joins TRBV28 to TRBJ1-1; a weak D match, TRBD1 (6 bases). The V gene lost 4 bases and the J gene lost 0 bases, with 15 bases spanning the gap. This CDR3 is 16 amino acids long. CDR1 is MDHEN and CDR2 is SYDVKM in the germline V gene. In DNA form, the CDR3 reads TGTGCCAGCAGTTCCCCGTTTGGGGGCATGAACACTGAAGCTTTCTTT. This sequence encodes CASSSPFGGMNTEAFF.

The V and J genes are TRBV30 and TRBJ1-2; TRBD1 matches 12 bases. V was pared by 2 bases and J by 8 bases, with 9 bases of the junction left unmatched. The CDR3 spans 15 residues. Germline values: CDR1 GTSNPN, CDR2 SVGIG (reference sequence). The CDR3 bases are TGTGCCTGGAGTTACGGGACAGGGGGCGCGGAGGGCTACACCTTC. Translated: CAWSYGTGGAEGYTF.

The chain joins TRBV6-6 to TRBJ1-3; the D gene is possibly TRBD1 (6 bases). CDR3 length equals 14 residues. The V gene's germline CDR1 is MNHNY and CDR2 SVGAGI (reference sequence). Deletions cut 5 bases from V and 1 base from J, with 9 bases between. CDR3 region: CASSQQGSGNTIYF. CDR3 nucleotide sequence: TGTGCCAGCAGTCAACAGGGATCTGGAAACACCATATATTTT.